This TCR beta chain was sequenced during a study of shared clonotypes between healthy human individuals. Generated by immunoSEQ multiplex PCR, the TCRdb table keeps only in-frame clones and is missing some. The data contain roughly 2 million clones, around 95% of them singletons. This CDR3 is 13 amino acids long. Germline CDR1 and CDR2: SGDLS and YYNGEE. Trimming cost V 5 bases and J 4 bases, with 12 bases left between them. The TCR originated in a man aged 18 to 29 in good health. This chain connects TRBV9 to TRBJ1-2; a possible D gene is TRBD1 (5 bases). The sample comprised naive CD4+ T cells sorted from blood. The subset denotes: CD45RA+ positively selected. The chain's CDR3 is CASSRDGIYGYTF. The CDR3, as DNA: TGTGCCAGCAGTCGGGACGGGATCTATGGCTACACCTTC.